The 25 T cell receptor beta chains reported below all come from one sample, sequenced in a study of beta chain features in type 1 diabetes. Findings of the study overall: All four CD4+ subsets from Type 1 diabetes patients carried moderately but significantly shorter TCRB CDR3s.

These receptors have no identified antigens. As every portion of the isolated RNA was reverse transcribed, the sequencing read expressed TCRB transcripts. Clones were sequenced by immunoSEQ multiplex PCR, and TCRdb holds only the in-frame ones, with some missing. The sample has over 600,000 clones, around 11% seen once; the top ten hold 0.095% to 0.15%. Material: naive CD4+ T cells from blood. The source is a young man with type 1 diabetes.

This clone was seen a handful of times. The chain joins TRBV7-3 to TRBJ1-1, with no clear D. CDR3 length equals 17 residues. Between the trimmed V and J ends, which lost 0 bases and 0 bases, there was a span of 14 bases. CDR1 is SGHTA, CDR2 FQGTGA, per germline. DNA for the CDR3: TGTGCCAGCAGCTTAACGGCTAGGAGGGAAATGAACACTGAAGCTTTCTTT. Its protein product is CASSLTARREMNTEAFF.

This clone was counted between two and nine times. The rearrangement links TRBV15 to TRBJ1-5, with D perhaps matching TRBD1 (6 bases). Germline values: CDR1 LNHNV, CDR2 YYDKDF (reference sequence). Trimming shortened V by 1 base and J by 5 bases, and 9 bases separated the two germline ends. The CDR3 is 14 amino acids. CDR3 residues: CATSRGAGDQPQHF. The CDR3 DNA reads TGTGCCACCAGCAGAGGGGCAGGGGATCAGCCCCAGCATTTT.

This clone was recorded a few times. The chain joins TRBV25-1 to TRBJ1-5; D unclear. The CDR3 consists of 13 residues. The germline gives CDR1 MGHDK, CDR2 SYGVNS. With 2 bases removed from V and 3 bases from J, the gap between germline ends came to 5 bases. This chain's CDR3 is CASSEGVNQPQHF. The CDR3, as DNA: TGTGCCAGCAGTGAAGGGGTCAATCAGCCCCAGCATTTT.

The J gene is TRBJ2-3, the V gene TRBV11-3, with 10 nucleotides matching TRBD2. The germline CDR1 and CDR2 sequences are SGHNT and YENEEA. The CDR3 contains 15 residues. The V and J ends lost 5 bases and 6 bases, in that order; junction bases with no gene match: 8. The CDR3 loop reads CASSQGGLATDTQYF. The CDR3, as DNA: TGTGCCAGCAGCCAGGGGGGACTAGCGACTGATACGCAGTATTTT.

This clone was seen a few times. The rearrangement links TRBV28 to TRBJ1-2, with 11 bases fitting TRBD1. V lost 3 bases to trimming and J lost 5 bases; unmatched junction nucleotides: 11. Germline V gene data show CDR1 as MDHEN and CDR2 as SYDVKM. The CDR3 extends over 17 amino acids. CDR3 DNA sequence: TGTGCCAGCAGTTTTGGACAGGGGGCGCGAGGGCGGTATGGCTACACCTTC. Translated: CASSFGQGARGRYGYTF.

This clone has a handful of counts. This chain connects TRBV6-5 to TRBJ2-7; 9 bases map to TRBD1. The ends lost 6 bases at V and 5 bases at J; junction bases unmatched: 11. The CDR3 runs to 15 residues. The germline V gene encodes CDR1 MNHEY and CDR2 SVGAGI. CDR3 nucleotides: TGTGCCAGCAGGAGGGGGTTCGACAGGGGGAACGAGCAGTACTTC. The encoded protein is CASRRGFDRGNEQYF.

The V and J genes are TRBV5-4 and TRBJ2-2; D unclear. The V and J ends lost 1 base and 6 bases respectively, with 1 base between them. This CDR3 spans 11 amino acids. Germline V gene sequence: CDR1 SGHNT, CDR2 YYREEE (reference sequence). CDR3 sequence: CASSLSGELFF. CDR3 coding DNA: TGTGCCAGCAGCTTGTCCGGGGAGCTGTTTTTT.

The chain's CDR3 is CASSLGRNQPQHF. CDR3 bases: TGTGCCAGCAGCTTAGGCCGCAATCAGCCCCAGCATTTT. V gene TRBV11-3 combines with J gene TRBJ1-5; D is ambiguous. From germline, CDR1 is SGHNT and CDR2 YENEEA. This CDR3 is 13 amino acids long. V lost 1 base to trimming and J lost 2 bases, with 3 bases between them.

This clone was detected only a few times. The rearrangement uses TRBV7-2 and TRBJ1-1, with a possible D match to TRBD1 (6 bases). The CDR3 extends over 15 amino acids. Trimming left V 0 bases short and J 4 bases short, with 12 bases between. In germline, CDR1 is SGHTA, CDR2 FQGNSA. CDR3 nucleotides: TGTGCCAGCAGCTTAGCGGCAGGGGTCGCCACTGAAGCTTTCTTT. Encoded protein: CASSLAAGVATEAFF.

This chain connects TRBV5-4 to TRBJ1-5; 7 bases map to TRBD1. CDR1 is SGHNT, CDR2 YYREEE, per germline (reference sequence). With V trimmed by 0 bases and J by 6 bases, 6 bases remained unmatched. This CDR3 has 15 amino acids. CDR3 loop: CASSLAPDRTQPQHF. The CDR3, as DNA: TGTGCCAGCAGCTTGGCCCCGGACAGGACTCAGCCCCAGCATTTT.

This clone occurred a few times. The gene calls are TRBV2 and TRBJ1-5; D is unclear. The CDR3 sequence is 13 residues long. The V gene's germline CDR1 is SNHLY and CDR2 FYNNEI. The germline V and J ends were trimmed by 6 bases and 4 bases, with 10 bases remaining between them. This chain's CDR3 is CASSVDINQPQHF. CDR3 coding DNA: TGTGCCAGCAGCGTAGACATTAATCAGCCCCAGCATTTT.

The chain is built from TRBV25-1 and TRBJ2-5; D gene uncertain. Trimming took 4 bases from V and 1 from J, leaving 7 bases between them. This CDR3 has 13 residues. Germline V CDR1 and CDR2: MGHDK, SYGVNS. The CDR3 coding sequence is TGTGCCAGCAGTGCTGGGATCCAAGAGACCCAGTACTTC. This translates into CASSAGIQETQYF. The full variable domain, rest sourced from reference TRBV25-1 and TRBJ2-5, is EADIYQTPRYLVIGTGKKITLECSQTMGHDKMYWYQQDPGMELHLIHYSYGVNSTEKGDLSSESTVSRIRTEHFPLTLESARPSHTSQYLCASSAGIQETQYFGPGTRLLVL.

V gene TRBV7-9 combines with J gene TRBJ1-2, with D possibly being TRBD1 (6 bases). V shed 4 bases and J shed 9 bases, with 15 bases lying between them. In germline, CDR1 is SEHNR, CDR2 FQNEAQ (reference sequence). The CDR3 sequence is 13 residues long. CDR3 nucleotide sequence: TGTGCCAGCAGCTCAGACAGGAGAAGAAGCTACACCTTC. Protein product: CASSSDRRRSYTF. Full variable domain (outside the CDR3, taken from reference TRBV7-9 and TRBJ1-2): DTGVSQNPRHKITKRGQNVTFRCDPISEHNRLYWYRQTLGQGPEFLTYFQNEAQLEKSRLLSDRFSAERPKGSFSTLEIQRTEQGDSAMYLCASSSDRRRSYTFGSGTRLTVV.

This clone has a handful of counts. This chain connects TRBV7-2 to TRBJ2-3, with TRBD2 identical over 12 bases. V trimming: 2 bases; J trimming: 0 bases; junction bases outside the gene matches: 6. Germline V gene sequence: CDR1 SGHTA, CDR2 FQGNSA. CDR3 size: 18 residues. The CDR3 nucleotides read TGTGCCAGCAGCTTATTTACTAGCGGGGGGATTAGCACAGATACGCAGTATTTT. Translation gives CASSLFTSGGISTDTQYF.

V gene TRBV10-3 combines with J gene TRBJ1-4; perhaps TRBD1 as D (5 bases). The CDR3 is 15 amino acids. Germline-derived CDR1 and CDR2 are ENHRY and SYGVKD. Trimming shortened V by 4 bases and J by 3 bases, and 12 bases separated the two germline ends. The CDR3: CAISGQSESNEKLFF. The CDR3 DNA reads as TGTGCCATCAGTGGACAGTCAGAGTCTAATGAAAAACTGTTTTTT.

This chain uses TRBV6-6 with TRBJ2-1; 12 bases map to TRBD1. Germline V gene sequence: CDR1 MNHNY, CDR2 SVGAGI (reference sequence). The CDR3 consists of 16 residues. Trimming cost V 5 bases and J 7 bases; bases outside gene matches: 9. CDR3 DNA sequence: TGTGCCAGCAGTCGATCCGGGACAGGGGGCAAGAATGAGCAGTTCTTC. Its protein product is CASSRSGTGGKNEQFF.

The V and J genes are TRBV7-2 and TRBJ2-6; no firm D call. Per germline, CDR1 SGHTA and CDR2 FQGNSA. The CDR3 runs 16 residues. V lost 2 bases, J lost 4 bases, and 12 bases lay in between. The CDR3 coding sequence is TGTGCCAGCAGCTTACTCGGCTCGGCCGGGGCCAACGTCCTGACTTTC. Protein: CASSLLGSAGANVLTF. Full variable domain (outside the CDR3, taken from reference TRBV7-2 and TRBJ2-6): GAGVSQSPSNKVTEKGKDVELRCDPISGHTALYWYRQSLGQGLEFLIYFQGNSAPDKSGLPSDRFSAERTGGSVSTLTIQRTQQEDSAVYLCASSLLGSAGANVLTFGAGSRLTVL.

The chain is built from TRBV6-5 and TRBJ2-7; D ambiguous. There are 12 residues in the CDR3. Germline lookup yields CDR1 MNHEY and CDR2 SVGAGI. Trimming pared 5 bases from V and 2 bases from J, leaving 7 bases between. The CDR3 nucleotides read TGTGCCAGCAGTGTACGTCCCTACGAGCAGTACTTC. Its translation is CASSVRPYEQYF.

This clone has more than one count but fewer than ten. This chain joins TRBV7-8 and TRBJ2-3; 7 nucleotides match TRBD2. The length of the CDR3 is 14 residues. V lost 5 bases to trimming and J lost 4 bases; unmatched junction nucleotides: 6. Germline V lookup: CDR1 SGHVS, CDR2 FQNEAQ. CDR3 protein: CASSPGGWADTQYF. The CDR3 bases are TGTGCCAGCAGCCCCGGGGGGTGGGCAGATACGCAGTATTTT.

The chain is built from TRBV7-3 and TRBJ2-3; D perhaps matches TRBD2 (5 bases). Germline-derived CDR1 and CDR2 are SGHTA and FQGTGA. The CDR3 loop spans 14 amino acids. The ends were cut back, 2 bases at V and 4 bases at J, with 10 bases in the middle. The CDR3 bases are TGTGCCAGCAGCTTAGCGGCTAGCTCAGATACGCAGTATTTT. It codes for CASSLAASSDTQYF.

The V and J genes are TRBV5-1 and TRBJ2-2, with D maybe TRBD2 (6 bases). The germline gives CDR1 SGHRS, CDR2 YFSETQ. There are 15 residues in the CDR3. Trimming stripped 4 bases from V and 8 bases from J, with 18 bases between. The CDR3 loop is CASSAGTPPGGELFF. The CDR3 DNA reads TGCGCCAGCAGCGCCGGGACTCCGCCCGGGGGGGAGCTGTTTTTT.

The chain joins TRBV5-6 to TRBJ1-2; D is perhaps TRBD1 (5 bases). Germline V gives CDR1 SGHDT, CDR2 YYEEEE. V lost 5 bases and J lost 11, with 19 bases in between. CDR3 length equals 13 residues. In DNA, the CDR3 is TGTGCCAGCAGATTCGAAAGGGGAAGAGGGTACACCTTC. Protein: CASRFERGRGYTF.

The CDR3 DNA is TGTGCCAGCAGCCAAGATAGTGCGGGAGACTATGGCTACACCTTC. Amino acid sequence: CASSQDSAGDYGYTF. This chain connects TRBV4-2 to TRBJ1-2; D ambiguous. The CDR3 totals 15 residues. V lost 0 bases to trimming and J lost 3 bases, with 11 bases between them. Germline V gene lookup returns CDR1 LGHNA and CDR2 YNFKEQ.

Only a few counts were recorded for this clone. V gene TRBV2 combines with J gene TRBJ1-5, with D unresolved. The germline V and J ends were trimmed by 9 bases and 7 bases, with 19 bases remaining between them. The CDR3 is made up of 14 amino acids. The germline gives CDR1 SNHLY, CDR2 FYNNEI. This chain's CDR3 is CASKGFRSEQPQHF. The CDR3 region has the DNA TGTGCCAGTAAAGGTTTTCGGAGCGAACAGCCCCAGCATTTT.

This chain joins TRBV29-1 and TRBJ2-1, with TRBD2 as a possible D gene (7 bases). The V end was cut by 7 bases, the J end by 8 bases, with 15 bases between. Germline V gives CDR1 SQVTM, CDR2 ANQGSEA. This CDR3 is 12 amino acids long. This chain's CDR3 is CSGQGEGDEQFF. In DNA, the CDR3 is TGCAGCGGGCAAGGGGAGGGGGATGAGCAGTTCTTC.